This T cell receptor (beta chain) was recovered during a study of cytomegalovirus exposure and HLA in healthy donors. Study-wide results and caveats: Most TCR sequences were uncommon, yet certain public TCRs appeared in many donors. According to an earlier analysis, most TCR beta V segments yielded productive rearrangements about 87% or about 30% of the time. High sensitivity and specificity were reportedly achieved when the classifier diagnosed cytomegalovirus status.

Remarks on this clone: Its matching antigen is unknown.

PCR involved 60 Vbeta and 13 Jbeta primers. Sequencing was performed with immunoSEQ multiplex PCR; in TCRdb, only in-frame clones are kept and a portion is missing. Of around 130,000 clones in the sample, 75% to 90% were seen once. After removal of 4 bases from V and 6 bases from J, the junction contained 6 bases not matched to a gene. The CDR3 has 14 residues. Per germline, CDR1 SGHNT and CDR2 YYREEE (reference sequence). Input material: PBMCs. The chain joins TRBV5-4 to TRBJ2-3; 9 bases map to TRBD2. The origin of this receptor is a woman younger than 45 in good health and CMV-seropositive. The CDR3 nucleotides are TGTGCCAGCAGCCCCCCGCGGGGGGGGGATACGCAGTATTTT. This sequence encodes CASSPPRGGDTQYF.